These 17 T cell receptor beta chains came from one sample sequenced in a study of monozygotic twins with inflammatory bowel disease. TCRdb re-called the 5' RACE reads, yielding one record per CDR3 amino acid sequence without DNA. The repertoire table contains 150,000 or so distinct CDR3 sequences. The sample was blood. The origin of the receptors is a human donor with ulcerative colitis or Crohn's disease, or a healthy co-twin of an affected twin (not recorded which).

The chain combines TRBV29-1 with TRBJ2-7; TCRdb lists TRBD2, though no DNA is available to test this call. There are 14 residues in the CDR3. Germline V gives CDR1 SQVTM, CDR2 ANQGSEA. The CDR3: CSVVPSSGTYEQYF.

The chain uses TRBV11-2 and TRBJ2-3; TCRdb reports TRBD1, a call that lacks DNA to check it against. CDR1 SGHAT and CDR2 FQNNGV come from the germline V gene. The CDR3 sequence is 15 residues long. The CDR3 spells CASSLGQPRGYTQYF.

The rearrangement joins TRBV11-1 to TRBJ2-7; the TCRdb call, TRBD1, lacks DNA for checking. Germline CDR1 reads SGHAT; CDR2 reads FQDESV (reference sequence). The CDR3 runs 13 residues. CDR3 in amino acids: CASTATGGHEQYF.

V usage is TRBV7-9 and J usage is TRBJ2-7. The CDR3 sequence is 15 residues long. The germline V gene has CDR1 SEHNR and CDR2 FQNEAQ (reference sequence). CDR3 residues: CASSRLQVYDYEQYF.

The rearrangement uses TRBV20-1 and TRBJ2-7; TCRdb's D gene call, TRBD1, goes unchecked for lack of DNA. This CDR3 spans 11 amino acids. Germline loops: CDR1 DFQATT, CDR2 SNEGSKA (reference sequence). CDR3 sequence: CSASDRDEQYF.

The rearrangement links TRBV5-1 to TRBJ2-7; TCRdb's D call of TRBD2 is untestable without DNA. The germline V gene encodes CDR1 SGHRS and CDR2 YFSETQ. The length of the CDR3 is 14 residues. Here the CDR3 reads CASSLRAGYYEQYF.

This chain joins TRBV11-2 and TRBJ2-4. The CDR3 is 13 residues long. The germline V gene has CDR1 SGHAT and CDR2 FQNNGV. The CDR3 spells CASSLGLANIQYF.

The chain has TRBV9 and TRBJ2-7; TCRdb's D call of TRBD1 is untestable without DNA. CDR1 and CDR2 from the germline V gene are SGDLS and YYNGEE. The CDR3 has 14 amino acids. The CDR3 loop is CASSVRDSTYEQYF.

This chain uses TRBV6-2 or TRBV6-3 with TRBJ1-5; the TCRdb call, TRBD1, lacks DNA for checking. Germline lookup yields CDR1 MNHEY and CDR2 SVGEGT. CDR3 size: 15 residues. CDR3: CASSYPQGGDQPQHF.

The V gene is TRBV6-5, the J gene TRBJ1-1; TCRdb names TRBD1, which stays unverified in the absence of DNA. Per the germline V gene, CDR1 is MNHEY and CDR2 is SVGAGI. The CDR3 is made up of 15 amino acids. The CDR3 here is CASSYGTGMNTEAFF.

The chain has TRBV9 and TRBJ2-5; with no DNA, the TCRdb D assignment of TRBD2 cannot be verified. The germline CDR1 and CDR2 sequences are SGDLS and YYNGEE. This CDR3 has 17 residues. The CDR3 spells CASSVGMGLAAQETQYF.

This chain joins TRBV6-1 and TRBJ2-3; no DNA is available, so the TRBD1 call from TCRdb remains unchecked. The V gene's germline CDR1 is MNHNS and CDR2 SASEGT. This CDR3 spans 16 amino acids. This CDR3 is CASSAGQQIFTDTQYF.

The chain combines TRBV5-1 with TRBJ2-1; TCRdb's D gene call, TRBD2, goes unchecked for lack of DNA. From germline, CDR1 is SGHRS and CDR2 YFSETQ. This CDR3 is built from 16 residues. CDR3 loop: CASSLPTGLDDNEQFF. The complete variable domain, with remaining parts taken from reference TRBV5-1 and TRBJ2-1, reads KAGVTQTPRYLIKTRGQQVTLSCSPISGHRSVSWYQQTPGQGLQFLFEYFSETQRNKGNFPGRFSGRQFSNSRSEMNVSTLELGDSALYLCASSLPTGLDDNEQFFGPGTRLTVL.

The CDR3 protein is CASSTTGQGTNTEAFF. V is TRBV19 and J is TRBJ1-1; TCRdb gives TRBD1 as the D gene, but with no DNA this cannot be confirmed. Germline loops: CDR1 LNHDA, CDR2 SQIVND (reference sequence). This CDR3 has 16 amino acids. Looking up the rest from reference TRBV19 and TRBJ1-1 gives the full variable domain: DGGITQSPKYLFRKEGQNVTLSCEQNLNHDAMYWYRQDPGQGLRLIYYSQIVNDFQKGDIAEGYSVSREKKESFPLTVTSAQKNPTAFYLCASSTTGQGTNTEAFFGQGTRLTVV.

The chain links TRBV7-9 to TRBJ2-7; lacking DNA, the TRBD2 call made by TCRdb goes unchecked. Looked up from germline, CDR1 is SEHNR and CDR2 is FQNEAQ (reference sequence). This CDR3 contains 14 residues. The CDR3 loop is CASSLVGTIYEQYF.

The chain couples TRBV29-1 to TRBJ2-1; the D gene TCRdb calls, TRBD1, cannot be checked with no DNA. Per germline, CDR1 SQVTM and CDR2 ANQGSEA. CDR3 length: 14 residues. CDR3 loop: CSDIRQGGIDEQFF.

This chain connects TRBV10-3 to TRBJ1-1; the D gene TCRdb calls, TRBD1, cannot be checked with no DNA. CDR1 and CDR2 (germline): ENHRY, SYGVKD. The length of the CDR3 is 15 residues. The CDR3 protein is CAISERWTLNTEAFF.